Following are 19 T cell receptor delta chains from one sample sequenced in a study of γδ T cells in repeated Plasmodium falciparum infection. TCRdb re-called clones from the multiplex PCR reads using CATT. The sample lists 50,000 to 60,000 delta-chain clones; roughly 2% were seen once. Vgamma9/Vdelta2+ and Vdelta2-negative gammadelta T cells were flow-sorted from PBMC for bulk sequencing. Sequencing used gamma-delta T cells from blood. These receptors all come from a pool of human donors (malaria-infected and uninfected, not separated).

On this clone: TCRdb's listed protein matches a much larger clone and diverges from this DNA's translation at residue 11, likely through a read error; the protein shown comes from the DNA. The CDR3 spells CACDTLGGNKDTDKLIF. CDR3 DNA sequence: TGTGCCTGTGACACCCTCGGGGGGAACAAAGACACCGATAAACTCATCTTT. The chain employs TRDV2 and TRDJ1; possibly TRDD3 for D (6 bases). TCRdb does not report a J gene; here it was assigned by matching the DNA to germline references. Germline V gives CDR1 GEAIGNYY, CDR2 EKD. The CDR3 is made up of 17 amino acids. Between the trimmed V and J ends, which lost 0 bases and 0 bases, there was a span of 16 bases.

This clone was seen many times. The J gene went uncalled, whereas the V gene is TRDV1. CDR3 size: 10 residues. CDR1 TSWWSYY and CDR2 QGS come from the germline V gene. The CDR3 DNA sequence: TGTGCTCTTGGGCTAGAGTTCCTTACTTTC. Amino acid sequence: CALGLEFLTF.

V is TRDV1 and J is TRDJ1, with D perhaps given as TRDD2 or TRDD3 (8 bases each). Matching the DNA to germline supplied the J gene, which TCRdb does not give. Trimming took off 0 bases at V and 0 bases at J, with 26 bases between the two ends. The CDR3 runs 21 residues. Germline lookup yields CDR1 TSWWSYY and CDR2 QGS. The CDR3: CALGELGLPTWGMPYTDKLIF. Here the CDR3 DNA reads TGTGCTCTTGGGGAACTAGGACTTCCTACATGGGGGATGCCGTACACCGATAAACTCATCTTT.

This clone came up a few times. The protein recorded in TCRdb matches a much larger clone and deviates from this DNA's translation at residue 4, suggesting a read error; the protein here is obtained by translating the DNA. The chain joins TRDV1 to TRDJ1; 9 bases are a match to TRDD3. The J gene comes from matching the DNA to germline here; TCRdb lacks it. The junction had 20 bases not matched to a gene; V was cut back by 6 bases and J by 0 bases. Germline CDR1 reads TSWWSYY; CDR2 reads QGS. The CDR3 spans 20 residues. The CDR3 here is CALGGGGYPGILGYTDKLIF. In nucleotides, the CDR3 is TGTGCTCTTGGAGGAGGGGGATACCCTGGGATACTGGGGTACACCGATAAACTCATCTTT.

To note about this clone: A far larger clone is one base from this, pointing to a likely read error. This sample includes further DNA sequences coding for the same CDR3. The genes are TRDV2 and TRDJ1, with 7 bases matching TRDD3. The J gene, absent from TCRdb, was called here by matching the DNA to germline. The CDR3 length is 17 residues. The V and J ends lost 0 bases and 0 bases, in that order; junction bases with no gene match: 9. Germline loops: CDR1 GEAIGNYY, CDR2 EKD. The CDR3 loop is CACDTAGGYANTDKLIF. The CDR3 DNA sequence: TGTGCCTGTGACACCGCTGGGGGGTACGCTAACACCGATAAACTCATCTTT.

This clone has at least ten counts. One base separates it from a far larger clone, so it is likely a read error. The sample contains more than one DNA sequence encoding this CDR3. CDR3 protein: CACGGGPYTDKLIF. CDR3 coding DNA: TGTGCCTGCGGTGGGGGACCGTACACCGATAAACTCATCTTT. This chain joins TRDV2 and TRDJ1, with TRDD3 identical over 7 bases. TCRdb leaves out the J gene; it was filled in here by matching the DNA to germline. Germline V gene data show CDR1 as GEAIGNYY and CDR2 as EKD. V was clipped by 7 bases and J by 0 bases; unmatched bases: 7. This CDR3 contains 14 residues.

Points on this clone: Given a far larger clone just one base away, this is likely a sequencing read error. At the DNA level, this CDR3 is encoded by other sequences in the same sample as well. The chain links TRDV1 to TRDJ1; D is perhaps TRDD2 (6 bases). TCRdb carries no J gene annotation; the J gene was assigned here by matching the DNA with germline. The CDR3 is 17 amino acids. Germline assignment: CDR1 TSWWSYY and CDR2 QGS. Trimming took 3 bases from V and 0 from J, leaving 17 bases between them. As DNA, the CDR3 is TGTGCTCTTGGGGAGTCGTCCTACGAACTGGACACCGATAAACTCATCTTT. Amino acids: CALGESSYELDTDKLIF.

With respect to this clone: The likely explanation is a read error, given a far larger clone one base away. Other DNA sequences within the sample encode an identical CDR3. The chain has TRDV1 and TRDJ1; D is possibly TRDD3 (5 bases). TCRdb gives no J gene; it was assigned here by matching the DNA to germline. Germline V lookup: CDR1 TSWWSYY, CDR2 QGS. The CDR3 is 14 residues long. The CDR3 sequence: CALGELVYSDKLIF. CDR3 nucleotide sequence: TGCGCTCTTGGGGAACTAGTTTATTCCGATAAACTCATCTTT.

On this clone itself: The TCRdb record carries a much larger clone's protein, which differs from this DNA's translation at residue 10; a read error is the likely cause, and the protein listed here is the DNA translation. The chain joins TRDV1 to TRDJ1, with 11 bases aligning to TRDD3. TCRdb is silent on the J gene; assignment here came from matching the DNA to germline. Germline CDR1 TSWWSYY, CDR2 QGS. The V and J ends lost 6 bases and 1 base, in that order; junction bases with no gene match: 19. The CDR3 is made up of 20 amino acids. CDR3 bases: TGTGCTCTTGGTTCCTCCTGCAACTGGCACTGGGGGATAATCACCGATAAACTCATCTTT. Its protein is CALGSSCNWHWGIITDKLIF.

Of note for this clone: Translating this DNA gives a protein that differs at residue 7 from the TCRdb one, which belongs to a much larger clone; a read error is likely, and the protein shown is this translation. The rearrangement uses TRAV29/DV5 and TRDJ1; D not resolved. CDR3 length: 20 amino acids. V was cut by 0 bases and J by 0 bases, with 27 bases left in between. The germline V gene has CDR1 NSMFDY and CDR2 ISSIKDK. CDR3 sequence reads: CAASEGPPPRAAFDTDKLIF. The CDR3 coding sequence is TGTGCAGCAAGCGAAGGCCCTCCTCCCCGAGCTGCATTCGACACCGATAAACTCATCTTT.

Ten or more counts support this clone. With only one base between it and a far larger clone, this is likely a read error. In the same sample, other DNA sequences code for this CDR3. This chain joins TRDV3 and TRDJ1; TRDD3 matches at 10 bases. The CDR3 runs to 15 residues. Germline V gene lookup returns CDR1 TVYSNPD and CDR2 GDNSRS (reference sequence). In DNA, the CDR3 is TGTGCCTTTCGAGGTTACTGGGGGATTCCCGATAAGCTCATCTTT. This gives the protein CAFRGYWGIPDKLIF.

The sample holds many counts of this clone. The mismatch at residue 3 between this DNA's translation and the TCRdb protein of a much larger clone likely reflects a read error; the protein shown is translated from the DNA. The chain joins TRDV3 to TRDJ4, with D perhaps TRDD2 (5 bases). The germline gives CDR1 TVYSNPD, CDR2 GDNSRS (reference sequence). The CDR3 runs 19 residues. The V end was cut by 5 bases, the J end by 0 bases, with 34 bases between. In DNA, the CDR3 is TGTGCCCCCACAATCACTCCTTCACCTCGACGACGTCTGGCCAGACCCCTGATCTTT. Translating gives CAPTITPSPRRRLARPLIF.

With regard to this clone: Translating this DNA gives a protein that differs at residue 11 from the TCRdb one, which belongs to a much larger clone; a read error is likely, and the protein shown is this translation. This sequence joins TRDV1 and TRDJ1, with D perhaps being TRDD2 or TRDD3 (6 bases each). The J gene, absent from TCRdb, was called here by matching the DNA to germline. This CDR3 region has 23 residues. Trimming removed 0 bases from V and 3 bases from J, with 35 bases in between. Germline CDR1 is TSWWSYY and CDR2 is QGS. The CDR3 coding sequence is TGTGCTCTTGGGGAACTTAATAGGGCCTTCCCAAAACGCGGGGGAGCCCCCTCCGATAAACTCATCTTT. Its translation is CALGELNRAFPKRGGAPSDKLIF.

At least ten counts were recorded for this clone. The likely explanation is a read error, given a far larger clone one base away. The identical CDR3 is also encoded by other nucleotide sequences in the sample. No J gene was named, though the V gene is TRDV1; the DNA was not compared with TRDD3, the D call given in the table. Looked up from germline, CDR1 is TSWWSYY and CDR2 is QGS. The CDR3 is 16 residues long. CDR3 sequence reads: CALGDSGLLYTDKLIF. CDR3 in DNA: TGTGCTCTTGGGGACTCTGGGCTCCTATACACCGATAAGCTCATCTTT.

This clone was observed many times. Since a far larger clone is one base different, this is likely a read error. Other nucleotide sequences in the sample specify the same CDR3. The chain is built from TRAV38-2/DV8 and TRDJ1; D perhaps matches TRDD2 (5 bases). Germline matching of the DNA provided the J gene here, since TCRdb leaves it blank. This CDR3 spans 20 amino acids. Looked up from germline, CDR1 is TSESDYY and CDR2 is QEAYKQQN. V gave up 0 bases and J gave up 0 bases, with 24 bases separating them. The CDR3 DNA follows: TGTGCTTATAGGAGCGCGTTCCCTACCAACGGCTTGGACTACACCGATAAACTCATCTTT. Amino acids: CAYRSAFPTNGLDYTDKLIF.

The table lists this clone with a few counts. This likely reflects a read error, since a far larger clone is one base away. The sample has other DNA sequences that encode this CDR3 too. This chain connects TRDV2 to TRDJ1, with a weak D call TRDD3 (5 bases). The J gene, not given by TCRdb, was assigned here from a germline match of the nucleotide sequence. Trimming cost V 0 bases and J 0 bases, with 19 bases left between them. CDR1 GEAIGNYY and CDR2 EKD come from the germline V gene. CDR3 size: 18 residues. The CDR3 loop is CACDTLSTGEQYTDKLIF. The CDR3 region has the DNA TGTGCCTGTGACACCCTAAGTACTGGCGAACAGTACACCGATAAACTCATCTTT.

This clone showed up just a few times. TCRdb's protein for this DNA is that of a much larger clone and differs from the translation at residue 3, likely a read error; the protein shown is the DNA translation. The V call is TRDV1, the J call TRDJ1; a weak D match, TRDD3 (6 bases). In the absence of a J gene in TCRdb, the DNA was matched to germline to assign it here. The length of the CDR3 is 13 residues. Germline loops: CDR1 TSWWSYY, CDR2 QGS. CDR3 bases: TGTGCTCCTGGGGAACTACCCCATATAAGACTCATCTTT. This codes for CAPGELPHIRLIF.

This clone was seen only a few times. Only one base separates this from a far larger clonotype, so it likely reflects a read error. At the DNA level, this CDR3 is encoded by other sequences in the same sample as well. The chain uses TRDV2 and TRDJ1, with 10 bases matching TRDD3. No J segment appears in TCRdb, so it was assigned here by matching the sequence to germline. The germline V gene has CDR1 GEAIGNYY and CDR2 EKD. The CDR3 is made up of 23 amino acids. The V and J ends lost 0 bases and 0 bases, in that order; junction bases with no gene match: 24. CDR3 nucleotides: TGTGCCTGTGACACCTTGCTGAGCGGGAAAGTACTGGGGGATTCCCCGTACACCGATAAACTCATCTTT. Amino acids: CACDTLLSGKVLGDSPYTDKLIF.

This clone was observed many times. The rearrangement joins TRDV1 to TRDJ1; weak D call: TRDD3 (6 bases). No J gene was available from TCRdb, and it was assigned here by a germline match of the DNA. Trimming took 6 bases from V and 1 from J, leaving 15 bases between them. Per the germline V gene, CDR1 is TSWWSYY and CDR2 is QGS. The length of the CDR3 is 15 residues. The CDR3 loop reads CALGKGSGITDKLIF. For the CDR3, the DNA is TGTGCTCTTGGCAAAGGGTCGGGGATCACCGATAAACTCATCTTT.